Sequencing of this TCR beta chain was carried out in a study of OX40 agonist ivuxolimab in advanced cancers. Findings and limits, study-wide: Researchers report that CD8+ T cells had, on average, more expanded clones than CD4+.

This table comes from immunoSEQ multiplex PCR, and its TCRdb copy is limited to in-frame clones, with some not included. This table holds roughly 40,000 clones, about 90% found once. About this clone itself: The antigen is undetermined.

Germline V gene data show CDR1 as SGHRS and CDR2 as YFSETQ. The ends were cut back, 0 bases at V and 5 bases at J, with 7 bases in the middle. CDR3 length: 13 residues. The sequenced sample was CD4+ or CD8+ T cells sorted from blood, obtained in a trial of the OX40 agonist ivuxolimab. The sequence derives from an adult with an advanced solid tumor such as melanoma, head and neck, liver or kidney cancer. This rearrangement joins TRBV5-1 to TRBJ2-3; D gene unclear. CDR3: CASSLGRGDTQYF. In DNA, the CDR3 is TGCGCCAGCAGCTTGGGCCGTGGAGATACGCAGTATTTT.